This is a list of T cell receptor beta chains from one sample in a study of blood T cell repertoires in COVID-19. Clones were read by immunoSEQ multiplex PCR, and TCRdb kept only the in-frame ones, dropping some. Among roughly 150,000 clones listed, approximately 77% were seen once. The sample consisted of PBMCs or T cells enriched from blood (not recorded which). The receptors were sampled from a man aged 60 to 75 who had recovered from COVID-19. Both conserved end residues are part of each CDR3. Fields, in order: D gene, V gene, J gene, CDR3 protein, CDR3 DNA. A D gene is named only where the DNA matches it firmly.

d_gene: TRBD1
v_gene: TRBV30
j_gene: TRBJ2-2
CDR3aa: CAGQANTGELFF
CDR3nt: TGTGCCGGACAGGCCAACACCGGGGAGCTGTTTTTT

d_gene: -
v_gene: TRBV28
j_gene: TRBJ2-5
CDR3aa: CASSSRHMYQETQYF
CDR3nt: TGTGCCAGCAGTTCCAGACATATGTACCAAGAGACCCAGTACTTC

d_gene: TRBD2
v_gene: TRBV18
j_gene: TRBJ2-7
CDR3aa: CASSPALAGGVSYEQYF
CDR3nt: TGTGCCAGCTCCCCGGCACTAGCGGGAGGGGTTAGCTACGAGCAGTACTTC

d_gene: -
v_gene: TRBV19
j_gene: TRBJ2-2
CDR3aa: CASSIRGVTGELFF
CDR3nt: TGTGCCAGTAGTATTAGGGGCGTCACCGGGGAGCTGTTTTTT

d_gene: TRBD2
v_gene: TRBV6-5
j_gene: TRBJ2-7
CDR3aa: CASRLAGGSSYEQYF
CDR3nt: TGTGCCAGCAGGCTAGCGGGAGGGAGCTCCTACGAGCAGTACTTC

d_gene: TRBD1
v_gene: TRBV14
j_gene: TRBJ1-6
CDR3aa: CASSPTGARGSPLHF
CDR3nt: TGTGCCAGCAGCCCTACAGGGGCCAGGGGTTCACCCCTCCACTTT

d_gene: -
v_gene: TRBV29-1
j_gene: TRBJ1-1
CDR3aa: CSAGAGRTEAFF
CDR3nt: TGCAGCGCAGGGGCAGGGAGGACTGAAGCTTTCTTT

d_gene: TRBD1
v_gene: TRBV3-1/TRBV3-2
j_gene: TRBJ1-5
CDR3aa: CASSLDRAQPQHF
CDR3nt: TGTGCCAGCAGCTTAGACAGGGCTCAGCCCCAGCATTTT

d_gene: TRBD1
v_gene: TRBV29-1
j_gene: TRBJ1-3
CDR3aa: CSVDGDRGENTIYF
CDR3nt: TGCAGCGTTGACGGGGACAGGGGAGAGAACACCATATATTTT

d_gene: TRBD1
v_gene: TRBV27
j_gene: TRBJ2-7
CDR3aa: CASRGQAANEQYF
CDR3nt: TGTGCCAGCAGGGGACAGGCAGCGAACGAGCAGTACTTC

d_gene: -
v_gene: TRBV24-1
j_gene: TRBJ2-2
CDR3aa: CATSDLQGPTGELFF
CDR3nt: TGTGCCACCAGTGATTTGCAGGGGCCCACCGGGGAGCTGTTTTTT

d_gene: -
v_gene: TRBV27
j_gene: TRBJ1-2
CDR3aa: CASRTGGGGYTF
CDR3nt: TGTGCCAGCAGAACGGGGGGAGGTGGCTACACCTTC

d_gene: -
v_gene: TRBV9
j_gene: TRBJ2-2
CDR3aa: CASSDRSYTGELFF
CDR3nt: TGTGCCAGCAGCGACAGGAGTTACACCGGGGAGCTGTTTTTT

d_gene: -
v_gene: TRBV12-3/TRBV12-4
j_gene: TRBJ1-2
CDR3aa: CASSFGRGYTF
CDR3nt: TGTGCCAGCAGTTTTGGCAGGGGCTACACCTTC

d_gene: -
v_gene: TRBV3-1/TRBV3-2
j_gene: TRBJ1-4
CDR3aa: CASSQDKEEKLFF
CDR3nt: TGTGCCAGCAGCCAGGACAAGGAGGAAAAACTGTTTTTT

d_gene: TRBD1
v_gene: TRBV6-5
j_gene: TRBJ1-2
CDR3aa: CASSRDRVDNGYTF
CDR3nt: TGTGCCAGCAGCAGGGACAGGGTGGATAATGGCTACACCTTC

d_gene: TRBD1
v_gene: TRBV15
j_gene: TRBJ2-4
CDR3aa: CATSSPDRVVTKNIQYF
CDR3nt: TGTGCCACCAGCAGCCCGGACAGGGTGGTTACCAAAAACATTCAGTACTTC

d_gene: TRBD1
v_gene: TRBV5-1
j_gene: TRBJ1-6
CDR3aa: CASSLGQGGRSPLHF
CDR3nt: TGCGCCAGCAGCTTGGGACAAGGGGGCCGTTCACCCCTCCACTTT

d_gene: -
v_gene: TRBV4-2
j_gene: TRBJ1-6
CDR3aa: CASSQDGERRHLHF
CDR3nt: TGTGCCAGCAGCCAAGACGGGGAGCGACGGCACCTCCACTTT

d_gene: TRBD1
v_gene: TRBV19
j_gene: TRBJ1-2
CDR3aa: CASSLDRGLSDGYTF
CDR3nt: TGTGCCAGTAGTTTAGACAGGGGGCTCTCCGATGGCTACACCTTC

d_gene: TRBD1
v_gene: TRBV15
j_gene: TRBJ2-5
CDR3aa: CATSDYRGEETQYF
CDR3nt: TGTGCCACCAGCGATTACAGGGGGGAAGAGACCCAGTACTTC

d_gene: -
v_gene: TRBV11-2
j_gene: TRBJ2-5
CDR3aa: CASSLVSRGETQYF
CDR3nt: TGTGCCAGCAGCTTAGTGAGCAGGGGAGAGACCCAGTACTTC